This is a list of T cell receptor beta chains from one sample in a study of T-cell reconstitution after alpha-beta-depleted transplantation in children. Each CDR3 protein is one row after TCRdb ran MiXCR on the PCR reads. The sample consists of 450,000 to 600,000 distinct CDR3 sequences, about 10% of them appearing once. The sample here was PBMCs, taken before TCRalphabeta/CD19-depleted stem cell transplant. The source is a child aged 2 to 10 with inherited bone marrow failure, due to receive a stem cell transplant. The CDR3 runs from the conserved cysteine through the conserved F or W. D genes are given only for firm matches. Clone size is shown for a subset of rows, as once, few, many or a class of expanded clone.

D gene: TRBD2
V gene: TRBV6-1
J gene: TRBJ2-7
clone size: NA
CDR3 DNA: TGTGCCAGCAGTCTAACGGGACTAAACGACGAGCAGTACTTC
CDR3 protein: CASSLTGLNDEQYF

D gene: NA
V gene: TRBV7-9
J gene: TRBJ1-5
clone size: NA
CDR3 DNA: TGTGCCAGCTCGGCGGCAAATCAGCCCCAGCATTTT
CDR3 protein: CASSAANQPQHF

D gene: NA
V gene: TRBV4-3
J gene: TRBJ1-1
clone size: many
CDR3 DNA: TGCGCCAGCAGCCAAAGGGGAGAGGGGCTGGAAGCTTTCTTT
CDR3 protein: CASSQRGEGLEAFF

D gene: NA
V gene: TRBV28
J gene: TRBJ1-1
clone size: many
CDR3 DNA: TGTGCCAGCAGTAACAGGCCTCACACTGAAGCTTTCTTT
CDR3 protein: CASSNRPHTEAFF

D gene: TRBD2
V gene: TRBV4-3
J gene: TRBJ2-2
clone size: many
CDR3 DNA: TGCGCCAGCAGCCAAGGCCGGGAGGCCGGGGAGCTGTTTTTT
CDR3 protein: CASSQGREAGELFF

D gene: TRBD2
V gene: TRBV6-1
J gene: TRBJ2-2
clone size: many
CDR3 DNA: TGTGCCAGCAACACAGGACTAGCGGGAGTTGGGGAGCTGTTTTTT
CDR3 protein: CASNTGLAGVGELFF

D gene: TRBD1
V gene: TRBV5-1
J gene: TRBJ2-3
clone size: NA
CDR3 DNA: TGCGCCAGCAGCAGAGACAGGGGCGTTTCCCCAGATACGCAGTATTTT
CDR3 protein: CASSRDRGVSPDTQYF

D gene: NA
V gene: TRBV29-1
J gene: TRBJ2-1
clone size: NA
CDR3 DNA: TGCAGCGTTGGGGGCAGGGGCAATGAGCAGTTCTTC
CDR3 protein: CSVGGRGNEQFF

D gene: TRBD1
V gene: TRBV7-9
J gene: TRBJ2-7
clone size: NA
CDR3 DNA: TGTGCCAGCAGCTCAGACAGGGGAGAGCAGTACTTC
CDR3 protein: CASSSDRGEQYF

D gene: NA
V gene: TRBV3-1
J gene: TRBJ2-1
clone size: many
CDR3 DNA: TGTGCCAGCAGCCACCTCGGGAATGAGCAGTTCTTC
CDR3 protein: CASSHLGNEQFF

D gene: TRBD2
V gene: TRBV7-2
J gene: TRBJ2-1
clone size: NA
CDR3 DNA: TGTGCCAGCAGCGACCGGGGACTAGCGCCGATCAATGAGCAGTTCTTC
CDR3 protein: CASSDRGLAPINEQFF

D gene: NA
V gene: TRBV5-5
J gene: TRBJ1-3
clone size: many
CDR3 DNA: TGTGCCAGCAGCTTGGAGACCCCGGGAATTGGAAACACCATATATTTT
CDR3 protein: CASSLETPGIGNTIYF

D gene: NA
V gene: TRBV7-2
J gene: TRBJ1-4
clone size: few
CDR3 DNA: TGTGCCAGCCTCCAGACCGGGTTAAGGGCTAATGAAAAACTGTTTTTT
CDR3 protein: CASLQTGLRANEKLFF

D gene: TRBD2
V gene: TRBV5-6
J gene: TRBJ2-1
clone size: many
CDR3 DNA: TGTGCCAGCACCACGCCACTAGCGGGTAAAAATGAGCAGTTCTTC
CDR3 protein: CASTTPLAGKNEQFF

D gene: NA
V gene: TRBV12-3/TRBV12-4
J gene: TRBJ2-5
clone size: NA
CDR3 DNA: TGTGCCAGCAGTCCTGGGGGGCCCTTAAAAGAGACCCAGTACTTC
CDR3 protein: CASSPGGPLKETQYF

D gene: TRBD1
V gene: TRBV7-9
J gene: TRBJ2-7
clone size: NA
CDR3 DNA: TGTGCCAGCAGCTTAGGGGCCGGGACAGGGCCACTTGACGAGCAGTACTTC
CDR3 protein: CASSLGAGTGPLDEQYF

D gene: TRBD1
V gene: TRBV7-9
J gene: TRBJ1-6
clone size: NA
CDR3 DNA: TGTGCCAGCAGCACTCGACAGGGCGGAAATTCACCCCTCCACTTT
CDR3 protein: CASSTRQGGNSPLHF

D gene: TRBD2
V gene: TRBV20-1
J gene: TRBJ2-1
clone size: NA
CDR3 DNA: TGCAGTGCTCAGACTAGCGGGGTGATAAATGAGCAGTTCTTC
CDR3 protein: CSAQTSGVINEQFF

D gene: TRBD2
V gene: TRBV28
J gene: TRBJ2-3
clone size: many
CDR3 DNA: TGTGCCAGCAGCCGAGCGGGATACCCGGATACGCAGTATTTT
CDR3 protein: CASSRAGYPDTQYF

D gene: NA
V gene: TRBV15
J gene: TRBJ2-2
clone size: many
CDR3 DNA: TGTGCCACCAGCACATCGCCGAACACCGGGGAGCTGTTTTTT
CDR3 protein: CATSTSPNTGELFF

D gene: TRBD2
V gene: TRBV4-3
J gene: TRBJ2-4
clone size: many
CDR3 DNA: TGCGCCAGCAGCCAAGATTGGCGGGAGAGCCAACACATTCAGTACTTC
CDR3 protein: CASSQDWRESQHIQYF

D gene: NA
V gene: TRBV6-1
J gene: TRBJ1-1
clone size: many
CDR3 DNA: TGTGCCAGCACCCCGGGGGGATTGCTGTCCGAAGCTTTCTTT
CDR3 protein: CASTPGGLLSEAFF

D gene: TRBD1
V gene: TRBV5-5
J gene: TRBJ1-2
clone size: many
CDR3 DNA: TGTGCCAGCAGCTACCGGGACAGCAACTATGGCTACACCTTC
CDR3 protein: CASSYRDSNYGYTF

D gene: NA
V gene: TRBV5-5
J gene: TRBJ1-5
clone size: many
CDR3 DNA: TGTGCCAGCAGCGGACTTGGTGGTCAGCCCCAGCATTTT
CDR3 protein: CASSGLGGQPQHF

D gene: NA
V gene: TRBV20-1
J gene: TRBJ2-2
clone size: NA
CDR3 DNA: TGCAGTGCTAGAGGACATCGCCCGAACACCGGGGAGCTGTTTTTT
CDR3 protein: CSARGHRPNTGELFF

D gene: NA
V gene: TRBV10-3
J gene: TRBJ2-3
clone size: few
CDR3 DNA: TGTGCCGGGGGGGACACCTCGTTGAGTTACACAGATACGCAGTATTTT
CDR3 protein: CAGGDTSLSYTDTQYF

D gene: TRBD2
V gene: TRBV6-5
J gene: TRBJ2-7
clone size: many
CDR3 DNA: TGTGCCAGCAGTTTGCCGGGACTAGCGCCATACGAGCAGTACTTC
CDR3 protein: CASSLPGLAPYEQYF

D gene: TRBD2
V gene: TRBV4-2
J gene: TRBJ2-1
clone size: NA
CDR3 DNA: TGTGCCAGCAGCCAAGATCAGTCGCGGGAGGGCTACAATGAGCAGTTCTTC
CDR3 protein: CASSQDQSREGYNEQFF

D gene: NA
V gene: TRBV20-1
J gene: TRBJ2-2
clone size: few
CDR3 DNA: TGCAGTGCTAGAGATGGGGACCCGTACACCGGGGAGCTGTTTTTT
CDR3 protein: CSARDGDPYTGELFF

D gene: TRBD1
V gene: TRBV7-2
J gene: TRBJ2-7
clone size: NA
CDR3 DNA: TGTGCCAGCAGCAGTCGCCGGGACAGATCCTACGAGCAGTACTTC
CDR3 protein: CASSSRRDRSYEQYF

D gene: NA
V gene: TRBV20-1
J gene: TRBJ2-7
clone size: many
CDR3 DNA: TGCAGCGCTAGCGGGACAGGGTTTTACGAGCAGTACTTC
CDR3 protein: CSASGTGFYEQYF

D gene: NA
V gene: TRBV5-1
J gene: TRBJ2-1
clone size: many
CDR3 DNA: TGCGCCAGCAGCTTGCGACAAAATGGGGGTAACAATGAGCAGTTCTTC
CDR3 protein: CASSLRQNGGNNEQFF

D gene: NA
V gene: TRBV7-8
J gene: TRBJ2-2
clone size: many
CDR3 DNA: TGTGCCAGCAGCTTTGCATGGGGCGGGGAGCTGTTTTTT
CDR3 protein: CASSFAWGGELFF

D gene: TRBD2
V gene: TRBV5-1
J gene: TRBJ2-3
clone size: many
CDR3 DNA: TGCGCCAGCAGCTGGACTAGCGGGGACACAGATACGCAGTATTTT
CDR3 protein: CASSWTSGDTDTQYF

D gene: NA
V gene: TRBV4-3
J gene: TRBJ2-1
clone size: few
CDR3 DNA: TGCGCCAGCAGCCAAGATCAAGGACTCCGCAATGAGCAGTTCTTC
CDR3 protein: CASSQDQGLRNEQFF

D gene: NA
V gene: TRBV29-1
J gene: TRBJ2-7
clone size: few
CDR3 DNA: TGCAGCGTTGAAGAGTGGTCCGCGGGGAGGAACTACGAGCAGTACTTC
CDR3 protein: CSVEEWSAGRNYEQYF

D gene: NA
V gene: TRBV6-2/TRBV6-3
J gene: TRBJ2-5
clone size: many
CDR3 DNA: TGTGCCAGCAGTTACGCCATAGGAGAGACCCAGTACTTC
CDR3 protein: CASSYAIGETQYF

D gene: NA
V gene: TRBV28
J gene: TRBJ1-1
clone size: NA
CDR3 DNA: TGTGCCAGCAGACTACAGGTGAACACTGAAGCTTTCTTT
CDR3 protein: CASRLQVNTEAFF

D gene: NA
V gene: TRBV6-5
J gene: TRBJ1-1
clone size: NA
CDR3 DNA: TGTGCCAGCAGGGGGGGGGCGAACACTGAAGCTTTCTTT
CDR3 protein: CASRGGANTEAFF

D gene: NA
V gene: TRBV19
J gene: TRBJ2-7
clone size: many
CDR3 DNA: TGTGCCAGTAGTAGTCTCCCGAGCAGGGAGCGGTACTTC
CDR3 protein: CASSSLPSRERYF

D gene: NA
V gene: TRBV28
J gene: TRBJ2-1
clone size: many
CDR3 DNA: TGTGCCAGCAGTTTATCTAACAATGAGCAGTTCTTC
CDR3 protein: CASSLSNNEQFF

D gene: TRBD2
V gene: TRBV20-1
J gene: TRBJ2-5
clone size: many
CDR3 DNA: TGCAGTGGGGGAGGGGTCGCGGTGGAGACCCAGTACTTC
CDR3 protein: CSGGGVAVETQYF

D gene: NA
V gene: TRBV20-1
J gene: TRBJ2-1
clone size: few
CDR3 DNA: TGCAGTGCTAGAGTCCGGGAGCTACTCTACAATGAGCAGTTCTTC
CDR3 protein: CSARVRELLYNEQFF

D gene: TRBD2
V gene: TRBV20-1
J gene: TRBJ2-1
clone size: NA
CDR3 DNA: TGCAGTGCTAGCGGGACTAGCGGGAGGGGCCCGGGAGACGAGCAGTTCTTC
CDR3 protein: CSASGTSGRGPGDEQFF